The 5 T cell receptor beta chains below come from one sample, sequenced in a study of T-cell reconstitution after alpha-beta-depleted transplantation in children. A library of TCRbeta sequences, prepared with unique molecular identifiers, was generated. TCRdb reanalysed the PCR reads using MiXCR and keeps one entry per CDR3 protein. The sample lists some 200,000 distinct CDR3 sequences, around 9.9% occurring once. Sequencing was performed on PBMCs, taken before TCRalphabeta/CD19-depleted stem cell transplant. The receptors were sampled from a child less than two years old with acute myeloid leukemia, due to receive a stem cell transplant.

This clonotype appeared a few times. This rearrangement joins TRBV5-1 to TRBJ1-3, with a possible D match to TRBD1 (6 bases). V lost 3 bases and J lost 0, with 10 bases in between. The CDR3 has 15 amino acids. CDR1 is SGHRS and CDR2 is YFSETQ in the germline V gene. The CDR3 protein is CASSSTGTSGNTIYF. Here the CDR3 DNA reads TGCGCCAGCAGCTCTACAGGGACCTCTGGAAACACCATATATTTT.

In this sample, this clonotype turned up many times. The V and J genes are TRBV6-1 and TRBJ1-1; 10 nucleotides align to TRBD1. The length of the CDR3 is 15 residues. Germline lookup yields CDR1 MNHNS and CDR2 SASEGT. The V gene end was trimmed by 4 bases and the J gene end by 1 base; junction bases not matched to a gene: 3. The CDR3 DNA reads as TGTGCCAGCAGTGGGGGACAGGGGAAGAACACTGAAGCTTTCTTT. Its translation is CASSGGQGKNTEAFF.

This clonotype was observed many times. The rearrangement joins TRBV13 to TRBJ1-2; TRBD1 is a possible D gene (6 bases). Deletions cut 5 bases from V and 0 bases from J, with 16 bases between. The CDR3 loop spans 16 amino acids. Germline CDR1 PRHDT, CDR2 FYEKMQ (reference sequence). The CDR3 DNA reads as TGTGCCAGCAGCCTCAGGGGAGGGGATGCTAACTATGGCTACACCTTC. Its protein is CASSLRGGDANYGYTF.

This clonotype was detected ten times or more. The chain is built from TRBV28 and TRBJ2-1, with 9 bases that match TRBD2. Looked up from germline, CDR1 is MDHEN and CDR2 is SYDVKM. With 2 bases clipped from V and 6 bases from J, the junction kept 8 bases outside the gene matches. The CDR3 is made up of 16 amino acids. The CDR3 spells CASSLPASGTLNEQFF. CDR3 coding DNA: TGTGCCAGCAGTTTACCGGCTAGCGGGACCCTCAATGAGCAGTTCTTC.

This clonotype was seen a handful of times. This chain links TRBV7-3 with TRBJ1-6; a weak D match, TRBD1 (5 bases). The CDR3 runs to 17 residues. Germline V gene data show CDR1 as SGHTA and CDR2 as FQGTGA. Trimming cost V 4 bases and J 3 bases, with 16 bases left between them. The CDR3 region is CASSSRGRGHYNSPLHF. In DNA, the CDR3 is TGTGCCAGCAGCTCTCGAGGTCGGGGCCACTATAATTCACCCCTCCACTTT.